Sequencing of this T cell receptor beta chain was carried out in a study of memory CD4+ T cells and cytomegalovirus serostatus. CDR3 length: 14 amino acids. Deletions cut 8 bases from V and 1 base from J, with 11 bases between. In germline, CDR1 is SGHAT, CDR2 FQDESV (reference sequence). The sort gate was single viable CD3+CD4+CD8-CD45RO+ cells for memory CD4+ T cells. Profiled with immunoSEQ multiplex PCR; TCRdb holds only in-frame clones, not every one. The profile shows 55,000 to 65,000 clones, more than 75% of them singletons. Sequenced material: memory CD4+ T cells from blood. The chain is built from TRBV11-1 and TRBJ2-2; D not resolved. This receptor was identified in an adult in good health and CMV-seronegative. The CDR3 loop is CASQVLMNTGELFF. Written as DNA, the CDR3 is TGTGCCAGCCAGGTCCTAATGAACACCGGGGAGCTGTTTTTT.